This section outlines one TCR beta chain sequence together with its context. The sample comes from a study of blood T cell repertoires in COVID-19. Whole-study context: There were acute and convalescent COVID-19 samples, and they came from the United States, Italy and Spain. Sample material is recorded as cDNA or gDNA derived from T cells, B-cell-depleted T cells, or PBMCs.

Participant age was about 18 to 89 years, and participants resided in 20 to 30 US areas. Assignment of participants to cohorts was predicated upon participant-reported clinical history. This table comes from immunoSEQ multiplex PCR, and its TCRdb copy is limited to in-frame clones, with some not included. The sample lists 200,000 to 250,000 clones, around 86% seen once, with under 4% in the top ten. Germline CDR1 reads LGHNT; CDR2 reads FRNRAP. The CDR3 is 13 residues long. V lost 5 bases to trimming and J lost 7 bases, with 14 bases between them. The clonotype was recovered from a woman in her thirties or forties with acute COVID-19. Material: PBMCs or T cells enriched from blood (not recorded which). The chain employs TRBV12-5 and TRBJ1-2; the D is unclear. The CDR3: CASGIGDPRGYTF. Here the CDR3 DNA reads TGTGCTAGTGGTATCGGGGATCCTCGTGGCTACACCTTC. The full variable domain, completed using reference TRBV12-5 and TRBJ1-2, is DARVTQTPRHKVTEMGQEVTMRCQPILGHNTVFWYRQTMMQGLELLAYFRNRAPLDDSGMPKDRFSAEMPDATLATLKIQPSEPRDSAVYFCASGIGDPRGYTFGSGTRLTVV.